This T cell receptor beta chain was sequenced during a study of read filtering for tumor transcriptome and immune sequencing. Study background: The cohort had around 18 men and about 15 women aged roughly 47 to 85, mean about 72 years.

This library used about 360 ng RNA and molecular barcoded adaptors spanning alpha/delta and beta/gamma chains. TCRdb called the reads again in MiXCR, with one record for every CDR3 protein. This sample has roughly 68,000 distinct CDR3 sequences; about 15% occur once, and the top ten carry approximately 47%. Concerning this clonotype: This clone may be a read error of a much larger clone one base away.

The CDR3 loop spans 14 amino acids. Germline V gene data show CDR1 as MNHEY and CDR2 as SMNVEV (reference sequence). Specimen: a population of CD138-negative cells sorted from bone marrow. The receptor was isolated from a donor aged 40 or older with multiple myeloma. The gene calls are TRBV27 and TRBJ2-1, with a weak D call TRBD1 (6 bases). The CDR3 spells CASSGQTRYNEQSF. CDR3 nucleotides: TGTGCCAGCAGTGGACAGACCCGCTACAATGAGCAGTCCTTC.